This passage covers 19 T cell receptor beta chains from one sample sequenced in a study of cytomegalovirus exposure and HLA in healthy donors. Both 60 Vbeta primers and 13 Jbeta primers went into the PCR. Repertoires were generated with immunoSEQ multiplex PCR, while TCRdb's copy carries only in-frame clones and drops some. In the table there are some 150,000 clones, about 64% of which are singletons. Source material: PBMCs. The receptor source for this set is a woman aged 30 to 39 in good health and CMV-seropositive.

This chain joins TRBV19 and TRBJ2-1, with 8 bases fitting TRBD1. CDR1 is LNHDA and CDR2 is SQIVND in the germline V gene (reference sequence). V lost 5 bases, J lost 6 bases, and 3 bases stayed unmatched. The CDR3 is 13 amino acids. Here the CDR3 reads CASSSGQANEQFF. The DNA for the CDR3 is TGTGCCAGTAGTTCGGGACAGGCCAATGAGCAGTTCTTC.

The genes are TRBV11-2 and TRBJ1-4; the D is unclear. The V gene lost 5 bases and the J gene lost 1 base, with 2 bases spanning the gap. CDR3 length: 12 residues. Germline V gene lookup returns CDR1 SGHAT and CDR2 FQNNGV. The CDR3 nucleotides are TGTGCCAGCAGCCTAACTAATGAAAAACTGTTTTTT. Amino acids: CASSLTNEKLFF.

This chain uses TRBV10-3 with TRBJ1-1; 9 positions match TRBD1. The CDR3 is made up of 17 amino acids. Germline CDR1 is ENHRY and CDR2 is SYGVKD. V shed 4 bases, J shed 5 bases, and the junction held 14 bases outside the gene matches. The CDR3 here is CAISGTGQGEARTEAFF. CDR3 sequence (DNA): TGTGCCATCAGTGGAACGGGACAGGGCGAAGCTAGGACTGAAGCTTTCTTT.

This chain joins TRBV19 and TRBJ1-2; D remains ambiguous. The CDR3 length is 12 residues. Germline V gives CDR1 LNHDA, CDR2 SQIVND (reference sequence). Trimming shortened V by 10 bases and J by 3 bases, and 12 bases separated the two germline ends. DNA of the CDR3: TGTGCCACTCTACGGTCCGACTATGGCTACACCTTC. Translating it yields CATLRSDYGYTF.

V gene TRBV18 combines with J gene TRBJ2-7, with 8 bases identical to TRBD1. Germline V gene sequence: CDR1 KGHSH, CDR2 LQKENI. The CDR3 totals 16 residues. The ends lost 3 bases at V and 6 bases at J; junction bases unmatched: 13. The CDR3 reads CASSPRLVQGAGEQYF. The DNA of the CDR3 is TGTGCCAGCTCACCGCGATTAGTCCAGGGGGCGGGCGAGCAGTACTTC.

This clone was seen a few times. This sequence joins TRBV18 and TRBJ2-5; D gene uncertain. The CDR3 extends over 11 amino acids. V lost 4 bases and J 5 bases, leaving 5 bases between the germline ends. Germline V gene sequence: CDR1 KGHSH, CDR2 LQKENI. DNA for the CDR3: TGTGCCAGCTCACTCTCTGAGACCCAGTACTTC. Translated, it gives CASSLSETQYF.

This chain links TRBV9 with TRBJ2-7; perhaps TRBD2 as D (7 bases). Germline values: CDR1 SGDLS, CDR2 YYNGEE. The V end lost 2 bases, the J end lost 0 bases, and 9 bases lay between the germline ends. The CDR3 has 14 residues. Here the CDR3 DNA reads TGTGCCAGCAGCGTTGCGGGGGCCTCCTACGAGCAGTACTTC. Its protein product is CASSVAGASYEQYF.

The chain has TRBV18 and TRBJ2-5, with TRBD1 matching 7 bases. The J call may not be correct, given that the DNA end is closer to TRBJ2-7. Looked up from germline, CDR1 is KGHSH and CDR2 is LQKENI. The CDR3 runs to 14 residues. The CDR3 region is CASSTDRVSYEQYF. CDR3 DNA: TGTGCCAGCTCAACCGACAGGGTTTCCTACGAGCAGTACTTC.

The V call is TRBV14, the J call TRBJ1-3, with a tentative D call TRBD1 (5 bases). From germline, CDR1 is SGHDN and CDR2 FVKESK. V was pared by 5 bases and J by 0 bases, with 17 bases between. CDR3 length: 17 residues. The CDR3 coding sequence is TGTGCCAGCAGCGCCCGACAGCCGCGATTCTCTGGAAACACCATATATTTT. Translation: CASSARQPRFSGNTIYF.

The rearrangement uses TRBV19 and TRBJ1-6; 9 bases match TRBD1. CDR3 size: 14 residues. The germline V gene encodes CDR1 LNHDA and CDR2 SQIVND (reference sequence). Unmatched junction bases numbered 7, after V lost 7 bases and J lost 9 bases. This CDR3 reads CASNGDRVFSPLHF. CDR3 sequence (DNA): TGTGCCAGTAATGGGGACAGGGTTTTTTCACCCCTCCACTTT. Drawing the rest from reference TRBV19 and TRBJ1-6, the complete variable domain is DGGITQSPKYLFRKEGQNVTLSCEQNLNHDAMYWYRQDPGQGLRLIYYSQIVNDFQKGDIAEGYSVSREKKESFPLTVTSAQKNPTAFYLCASNGDRVFSPLHFGNGTRLTVT.

The V gene is TRBV7-3, the J gene TRBJ1-6; D perhaps matches TRBD1 (5 bases). This CDR3 has 14 residues. From germline, CDR1 is SGHTA and CDR2 FQGTGA. Trimming removed 3 bases from V and 9 bases from J, with 12 bases in between. CDR3 bases: TGTGCCAGCAGCTTCGGGGGACTACGTTCACCCCTCCACTTT. It translates to CASSFGGLRSPLHF.

The rearrangement links TRBV28 to TRBJ1-5, with D uncertain. Germline loops: CDR1 MDHEN, CDR2 SYDVKM. With 2 bases removed from V and 4 bases from J, the gap between germline ends came to 21 bases. This CDR3 is built from 18 residues. CDR3 protein: CASSLVQRSRPTNQPQHF. The CDR3, as DNA: TGTGCCAGCAGTTTAGTTCAAAGGTCCAGGCCTACGAATCAGCCCCAGCATTTT.

This sequence joins TRBV5-6 and TRBJ2-5, with 7 positions matching TRBD1. TRBJ2-7 matches the DNA end more closely, so the J call is doubtful. This CDR3 contains 13 residues. Looked up from germline, CDR1 is SGHDT and CDR2 is YYEEEE. The CDR3 sequence is CASSLEDRAEQYF. The DNA of the CDR3 is TGTGCCAGCAGCTTGGAAGACAGGGCCGAGCAGTACTTC.

This chain uses TRBV23-1 with TRBJ1-4; 7 bases agree with TRBD1. TRBV23-1 is marked as an open reading frame, function uncertain. J lost 2 bases, V lost 2 bases, and 20 bases had no gene match. The CDR3 totals 21 residues. The CDR3 DNA follows: TGCGCCAGCAGTCAAGCTCCACGGGACAGAGATACCTACCAGACTAATGAAAAACTGTTTTTT. Translated, it gives CASSQAPRDRDTYQTNEKLFF.

The chain employs TRBV5-4 and TRBJ1-2, with 7 bases matching TRBD1. Germline V gene data show CDR1 as SGHNT and CDR2 as YYREEE (reference sequence). The CDR3 sequence is 15 residues long. After removal of 4 bases from V and 4 bases from J, the junction contained 10 bases not matched to a gene. The CDR3 protein is CASSPQGRWVYGYTF. CDR3 nucleotide sequence: TGTGCCAGCAGCCCACAGGGGAGGTGGGTCTATGGCTACACCTTC.

Of note for this clone: The junction and the germline gene differ at one end; a read error may be behind it. V usage is TRBV28 and J usage is TRBJ2-7; 9 bases match TRBD2. This CDR3 is 14 amino acids long. The germline V gene has CDR1 MDHEN and CDR2 SYDVKM. CDR3 amino acids: CASTNGGGRARGTF. DNA for the CDR3: TGTGCCAGCACCAATGGGGGCGGGAGGGCGAGAGGGACGTTC. Full variable domain (rest looked up from reference TRBV28 and TRBJ2-7): DVKVTQSSRYLVKRTGEKVFLECVQDMDHENMFWYRQDPGLGLRLIYFSYDVKMKEKGDIPEGYSVSREKKERFSLILESASTNQTSMYLCASTNGGGRARGTFGPGTRLTVT.

This clone occurred a few times. The chain's CDR3 is CASSPPTLAKHTQYF. The CDR3 DNA is TGTGCCAGCTCACCACCTACACTAGCGAAACATACGCAGTATTTT. V gene TRBV18 combines with J gene TRBJ2-3; 7 bases match TRBD2. This CDR3 has 15 residues. Germline V gene lookup returns CDR1 KGHSH and CDR2 LQKENI. V was clipped by 0 bases and J by 7 bases; unmatched bases: 7.

This sequence joins TRBV5-1 and TRBJ2-4; D is unclear. Germline V lookup: CDR1 SGHRS, CDR2 YFSETQ. Trimming stripped 9 bases from V and 7 bases from J, with 17 bases between. CDR3 size: 13 residues. The CDR3 spells CATSELPGNIQYF. Written as DNA, the CDR3 is TGCGCCACCTCAGAACTTCCCGGGAACATTCAGTACTTC.

Concerning this clone itself: Germline is not matched at one junction end, which may reflect a read error. This sequence joins TRBV4-1 and TRBJ2-2; a weak D match, TRBD2 (5 bases). Germline CDR1 and CDR2: MGHRA and YSYEKL. This CDR3 comprises 16 residues. Here the CDR3 DNA reads TGCGCCAGCAGCCAAGATCCCCCGCAGAACACCGGGGAGCTGCTTTTT. It codes for CASSQDPPQNTGELLF.